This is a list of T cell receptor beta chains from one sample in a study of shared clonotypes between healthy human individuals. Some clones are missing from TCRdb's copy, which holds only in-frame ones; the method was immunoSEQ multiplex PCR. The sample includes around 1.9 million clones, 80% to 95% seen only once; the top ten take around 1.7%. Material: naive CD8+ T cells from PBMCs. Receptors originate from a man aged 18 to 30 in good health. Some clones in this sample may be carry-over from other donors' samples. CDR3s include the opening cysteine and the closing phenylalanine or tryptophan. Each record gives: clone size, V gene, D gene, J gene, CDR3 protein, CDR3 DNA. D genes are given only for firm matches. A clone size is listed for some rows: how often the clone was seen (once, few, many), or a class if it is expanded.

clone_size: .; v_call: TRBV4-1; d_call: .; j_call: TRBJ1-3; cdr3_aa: CASSPTESSGNTIYF; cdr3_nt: TGCGCCAGCAGCCCGACAGAGAGCTCTGGAAACACCATATATTTT
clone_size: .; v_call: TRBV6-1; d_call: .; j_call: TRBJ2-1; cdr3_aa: CASSALGGEGSYNEQFF; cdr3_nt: TGTGCCAGCAGTGCCTTGGGCGGAGAGGGGTCCTACAATGAGCAGTTCTTC
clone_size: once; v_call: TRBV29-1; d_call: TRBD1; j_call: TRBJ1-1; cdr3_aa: CSGGQGRDTEAFF; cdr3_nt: TGCAGCGGGGGACAGGGGAGGGACACTGAAGCTTTCTTT
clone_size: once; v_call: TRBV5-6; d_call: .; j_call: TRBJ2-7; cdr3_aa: CASSLEEEYEQYF; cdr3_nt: TGTGCCAGCAGCTTGGAAGAGGAATACGAGCAGTACTTC
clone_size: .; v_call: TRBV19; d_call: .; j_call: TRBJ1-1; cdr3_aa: CASSIDLMWEGRNTEAFF; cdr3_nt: TGTGCCAGTAGTATAGATCTAATGTGGGAGGGCAGGAACACTGAAGCTTTCTTT
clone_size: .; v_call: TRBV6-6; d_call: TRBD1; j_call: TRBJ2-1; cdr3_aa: CASSSQTGEGEQFF; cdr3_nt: TGTGCCAGCAGTTCCCAGACAGGGGAAGGAGAGCAGTTCTTC
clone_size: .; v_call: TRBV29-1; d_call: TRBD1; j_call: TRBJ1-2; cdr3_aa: CSVRDRELYSYTF; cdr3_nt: TGCAGCGTTCGGGACAGGGAACTTTATAGCTACACCTTC
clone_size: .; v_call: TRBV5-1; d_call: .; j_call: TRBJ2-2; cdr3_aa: CASSFPGDANTGELFF; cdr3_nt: TGCGCCAGCAGCTTCCCGGGCGATGCGAACACCGGGGAGCTGTTTTTT
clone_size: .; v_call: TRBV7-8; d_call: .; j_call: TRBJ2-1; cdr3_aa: CASSLGTPEQFF; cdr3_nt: TGTGCCAGCAGCTTAGGGACACCTGAGCAGTTCTTC
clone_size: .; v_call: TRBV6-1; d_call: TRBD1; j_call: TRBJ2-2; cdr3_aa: CASSGRDRVGISGELFF; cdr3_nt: TGTGCCAGCAGTGGCCGGGACAGGGTTGGAATCAGCGGGGAGCTGTTTTTT
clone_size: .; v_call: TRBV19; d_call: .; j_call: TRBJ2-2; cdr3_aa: CASSISPPGAEGTGELFF; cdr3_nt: TGTGCCAGTAGTATCTCCCCACCAGGGGCCGAGGGCACCGGGGAGCTGTTTTTT
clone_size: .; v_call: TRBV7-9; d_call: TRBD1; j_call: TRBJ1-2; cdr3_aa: CASSPRDSSLIYGYTF; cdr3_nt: TGTGCCAGCAGCCCGAGGGACAGCTCTCTTATCTATGGCTACACCTTC
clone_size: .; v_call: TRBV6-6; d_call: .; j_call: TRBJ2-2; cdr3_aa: CASSSWTEGNTGELFF; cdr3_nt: TGTGCCAGCAGTTCCTGGACAGAGGGGAACACCGGGGAGCTGTTTTTT
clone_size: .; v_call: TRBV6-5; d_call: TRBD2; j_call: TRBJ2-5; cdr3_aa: CASSLDGRLGETQYF; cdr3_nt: TGTGCCAGCAGTTTAGACGGGAGGTTGGGAGAGACCCAGTACTTC
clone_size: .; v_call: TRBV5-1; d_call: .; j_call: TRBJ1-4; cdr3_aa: CASSAGARATNEKLFF; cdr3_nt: TGCGCCAGCAGCGCTGGGGCCCGGGCTACTAATGAAAAACTGTTTTTT
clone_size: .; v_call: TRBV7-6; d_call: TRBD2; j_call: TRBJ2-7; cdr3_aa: CASSLVLAESYEQYF; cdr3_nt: TGTGCCAGCAGCTTAGTCCTAGCGGAGTCCTACGAGCAGTACTTC
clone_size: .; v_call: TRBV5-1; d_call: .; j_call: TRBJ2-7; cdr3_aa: CASRGGLIYEQYF; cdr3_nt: TGCGCCAGCAGAGGGGGACTGATCTACGAGCAGTACTTC
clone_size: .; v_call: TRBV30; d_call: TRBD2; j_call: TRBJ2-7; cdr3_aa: CAGETDLDAGSGRDPYEQYF; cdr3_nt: TGTGCCGGCGAGACAGACCTAGATGCGGGTAGCGGGAGAGATCCCTACGAGCAGTACTTC
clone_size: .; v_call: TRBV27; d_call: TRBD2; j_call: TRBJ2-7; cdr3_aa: CASSPSSGPNLYEQYF; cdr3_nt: TGTGCCAGCAGTCCCAGTAGCGGGCCGAACCTTTACGAGCAGTACTTC
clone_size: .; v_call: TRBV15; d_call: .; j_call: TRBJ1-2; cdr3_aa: CATSRGVANRYGYTF; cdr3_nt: TGTGCCACCAGCAGAGGGGTCGCTAACCGTTATGGCTACACCTTC
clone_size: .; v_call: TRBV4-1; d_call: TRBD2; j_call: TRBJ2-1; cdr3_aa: CASSQVTSGLGNEQFF; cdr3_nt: TGCGCCAGCAGCCAAGTGACTAGCGGTCTTGGCAATGAGCAGTTCTTC
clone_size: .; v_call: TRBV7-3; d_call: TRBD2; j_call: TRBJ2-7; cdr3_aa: CATSLGASGAYEQYF; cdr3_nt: TGTGCCACCTCACTAGGGGCTAGCGGGGCCTACGAGCAGTACTTC
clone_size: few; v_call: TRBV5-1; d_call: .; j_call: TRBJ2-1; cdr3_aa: CASSLVYNEQFF; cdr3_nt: TGCGCCAGCAGCTTGGTCTACAATGAGCAGTTCTTC
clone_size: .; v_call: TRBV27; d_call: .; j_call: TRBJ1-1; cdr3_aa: CASIIPGGEAFF; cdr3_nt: TGTGCCAGCATCATACCCGGGGGAGAAGCTTTCTTT